This entry concerns a single T cell receptor (beta chain). What this receptor recognizes is not known. There are no base qualities to consult, and no much larger clone falls within one base. This sample was taken from a study of identical twins (dated by TCRdb to 2015 to 2016). Some background on the complete study: To test whether fetal clonotypes persist, the study used deep sequencing on TCR alpha and beta repertoires from monozygotic twins, unrelated adults of various ages, and cord blood. To rule out contamination, the twin experiments were replicated at different times with different library preparation protocols.

Library preparation was by 5' RACE. Instrument used: Illumina HiSeq 2000. Template switching introduced a universal primer binding site; the final cDNA contained a unique molecular identifier, enabling accurate counting of TCR cDNA molecules. Specific primers in the conserved constant-segment region were used to synthesize first-strand cDNA for TCR alpha and beta chains. To control for contamination, each cDNA library was double barcoded with a SMART-Mk sample barcode plus Illumina barcodes. TruSeq adapter sequences along with Illumina sample barcodes were introduced in two successive PCR steps. The Illumina HiSeq platform was used with custom primers to sequence TCR alpha and beta cDNA libraries. The authors' analysis ran thus. MiGEC processed the raw reads to extract unique molecular identifiers, while MiXCR was used to determine the CDR3 positions. For each individual, recombination models were inferred using an EM algorithm with the repgenHMM and IGoR tools. The tcR package in R was used for shared clonotype analysis, with sharing normalized by the product of cloneset sizes. To study raw recombination without the effects of thymic and clonal selection, out-of-frame nonproductive sequences were analyzed. In TCRdb, the public reads were trimmed at Q25 with fastp and aligned with MiXCR, with productive beta chains retained. Duplicate CDR3 protein sequences are folded into a single record with the most common DNA and genes. The V and J calls shown here were made by TCRdb, not taken from the authors' results. For this sample there are about 920,000 distinct CDR3 sequences; 9% to 15% appear just once. Jointly, the top ten make up around 1.6% of the sample.

What the research found in general, with its limitations: Abundant cord blood beta clonotypes carried fewer insertions; young adult naive repertoires showed a weaker similar trend, while memory repertoires showed none. Compared with coincidental sharing between unrelated individuals, an excess of low generation-probability sequences was observed among out-of-frame TCR alpha sequences shared between twins. Invariant T cells such as MAIT and iNKT could partly confound zero-insertion analyses, though diverse VJ usage argued against this for most clonotypes. Because the same donors could not be followed over many years, the conclusions relied on cross-sectional statistical analysis. In monozygotic twins, out-of-frame TCR alpha sharing was systematically underestimated by recombination models, although the models agreed with sharing between unrelated individuals. In beta out-of-frame sequences, excess twin sharing was weaker, because having fewer shared sequences lowered the signal-to-noise ratio.

All donors were healthy Caucasians. The twin cohort comprised three pairs of female monozygotic twins, all aged about 18 to 29 years. Peripheral blood mononuclear cells were the source from which RNA for the TCR libraries was isolated. The CDR1 and CDR2 encoded by the germline V gene are KGHSH and LQKENI. Ends trimmed: V by 0 bases, J by 2 bases; bases unmatched to a gene: 11. Spanning cysteine to phenylalanine, the CDR3 consists of 19 amino acids. The read is trimmed to its CDR3 DNA, 57 bases read in frame from base 1. This same sample was also taken into another study, of yellow fever vaccine responses in identical twins. The second study, in turn, reports: According to the authors, in identical twins the way T cells responded to vaccination appeared partly convergent and partly personalized. In identical twins, the study followed T cell clones that responded to the vaccine with precision.

This receptor was taken from a woman in her late teens or twenties in good health. What was sequenced was PBMCs. The chain was built from TRBV18 and TRBJ2-7; 12 central bases correspond to TRBD2. For the CDR3, the sequence is CASSPPIRTSGILTYEQYF. The sequence in DNA is TGTGCCAGCTCACCACCTATACGGACTAGCGGGATCCTTACCTACGAGCAGTACTTC.